This paragraph covers one TCR beta chain sequence. In the PCR, 60 Vbeta and 13 Jbeta primers were used. Some clones are missing from TCRdb's copy, which holds only in-frame ones; the method was immunoSEQ multiplex PCR. The sample includes roughly 90,000 clones, roughly 82% of them seen just once. This record belongs to a study of cytomegalovirus exposure and HLA in healthy donors. This CDR3 region has 12 residues. Germline lookup yields CDR1 SEHNR and CDR2 FQNEAQ (reference sequence). V was clipped by 11 bases and J by 9 bases, with 19 bases between them. Sequencing input: PBMCs. This chain joins TRBV7-9 and TRBJ2-5, with TRBD2 as a possible D gene (7 bases). The TCR originated in a young man in good health and CMV-seropositive. CDR3 nucleotide sequence: TGTGCCCTCGGGGGGCCCGGTAGCGCCCAGTACTTC. It encodes CALGGPGSAQYF.